The rows below give T cell receptor beta chains drawn from one sample of a study of identical twins. TCRdb ran MiXCR on the 5' RACE reads and lists one entry per CDR3 protein. Of 650,000 to 750,000 distinct CDR3 sequences in the sample, around 21% were seen once. These sequences were also reported in another study, on T cells expressing NK-cell markers.

Sequencing was carried out using PBMCs. These receptors all come from a woman aged 18-29 years in good health. The CDR3 runs from the conserved cysteine through the conserved F or W. D genes are given only for firm matches. The size field is filled for only some rows; it gives once, few, many or a size class.

.,TRBJ2-3,TRBV5-1,TRBD1,TGCGCCAGCAGCCCCGGGACAGCTAGAGATACGCAGTATTTT,CASSPGTARDTQYF
.,TRBJ1-2,TRBV7-9,TRBD1,TGTGCCAGCAGCCCTAGCCGGGACAGGGCCGGCGACTATGGCTACACCTTC,CASSPSRDRAGDYGYTF
.,TRBJ2-4,TRBV29-1,.,TGCAGCGTAACCCAGGGTGAGAACATTCAGTACTTC,CSVTQGENIQYF
.,TRBJ2-3,TRBV6-1,TRBD2,TGTGCCAGAGGGCAACTAGCGGGGGGGTGGGATACGCAGTATTTT,CARGQLAGGWDTQYF
few,TRBJ1-5,TRBV12-3/TRBV12-4,.,TGTGCCAGCAGTCAATACAGGGATGATCAGCCCCAGCATTTT,CASSQYRDDQPQHF
.,TRBJ2-1,TRBV6-2/TRBV6-3,.,TGTGCCAGCCATGGCGCGAACTCCTACAATGAGCAGTTCTTC,CASHGANSYNEQFF
.,TRBJ2-4,TRBV11-2,.,TGTGCCAGCAGCCACCAGCCAGGGGTATCCGGCAAAAACATTCAGTACTTC,CASSHQPGVSGKNIQYF
.,TRBJ2-1,TRBV5-1,TRBD1,TGCGCCAGCAGTATTGGGACAGATTACAATGAGCAGTTCTTC,CASSIGTDYNEQFF
.,TRBJ2-5,TRBV29-1,.,TGCAGCGTTGAAGTGTGGGGCTGGGTTGGGACCCAGTACTTC,CSVEVWGWVGTQYF
few,TRBJ2-2,TRBV6-5,TRBD1,TGTGCCAGCAGTTACCCCACCCCCGGGACAGGGAGAACCGGGGAGCTGTTTTTT,CASSYPTPGTGRTGELFF
.,TRBJ2-7,TRBV6-2/TRBV6-3,.,TGTGCCAGCTGGGGAGACTACGAGCAGTACTTC,CASWGDYEQYF
.,TRBJ2-7,TRBV5-1,TRBD2,TGCGCCAGCAGCTTGGATGGCGGGGGGGGCGAGCAGTACTTC,CASSLDGGGGEQYF
.,TRBJ2-2,TRBV7-2,.,TGCGCCAGCAGCTTGGCCTACACCGGGGAGCTGTTTTTT,CASSLAYTGELFF
.,TRBJ2-5,TRBV21-1,.,TGTGCCAGCAGCAAAGAAGAGGGGTCGGACTGGGAGACCCAGTACTTC,CASSKEEGSDWETQYF
few,TRBJ2-2,TRBV10-3,.,TGTGCCATCACCCCAGGTCCGAACACCGGGGAGCTGTTTTTT,CAITPGPNTGELFF
many,TRBJ2-7,TRBV27,.,TGTGCCAGCAGTTACAGCGGCCCCTCCTACGAGCAGTACTTC,CASSYSGPSYEQYF
.,TRBJ2-1,TRBV18,TRBD2,TGTGCCAGCTCAAATAGCGGGGCAGACAATGAGCAGTTCTTC,CASSNSGADNEQFF
.,TRBJ2-5,TRBV20-1,.,TGCAGTGGGGATACAGGGATCCCAGAGACCCAGTACTTC,CSGDTGIPETQYF
many,TRBJ1-2,TRBV6-5,.,TGTGCCAGCAGTTACTCCGGGTGGTCGGCCAACTACACCTTC,CASSYSGWSANYTF
.,TRBJ1-1,TRBV7-9,.,TGTGCCAGCAGCTTAAGCCAGCAGAACACTGAAGCTTTCTTT,CASSLSQQNTEAFF
few,TRBJ2-1,TRBV20-1,.,TGCAGTGCTGGGAGAGGGTCGAGCTCCTACAATGAGCAGTTCTTC,CSAGRGSSSYNEQFF
.,TRBJ1-3,TRBV21-1,.,TGTGCCAGCAGTAAACAGGAGGACGAGTTTGGAAACACCATATATTTT,CASSKQEDEFGNTIYF
few,TRBJ2-5,TRBV20-1,.,TGCAGTGCTAGAGATGGGACTTTCCCACAAGAGACCCAGTACTTC,CSARDGTFPQETQYF
few,TRBJ2-1,TRBV20-1,.,TGCAGTGCTAGAGATCAAAGGGGGGCCCGATACAATGAGCAGTTCTTC,CSARDQRGARYNEQFF
many,TRBJ1-1,TRBV7-9,.,TGTGCCAGCAGCCGAGACGGGTCTACGGCTTTCTTT,CASSRDGSTAFF
.,TRBJ2-7,TRBV7-9,.,TGTGCCAGCAGTCGAATAGGGGAAATGGAGCAGTACTTC,CASSRIGEMEQYF
few,TRBJ2-4,TRBV10-3,.,TGTGCCATCAGTGAGTCTGGGTACCCAAACGAACTAGCCAAAAACATTCAGTACTTC,CAISESGYPNELAKNIQYF
few,TRBJ2-2,TRBV12-3/TRBV12-4,.,TGTGCCAGCAGTTTAACCCCCCACAACACCGGGGAGCTGTTTTTT,CASSLTPHNTGELFF
few,TRBJ2-1,TRBV5-1,.,TGCGCCAGCAGCCGGCAACAGGGAAGCGAGCAGTTCTTC,CASSRQQGSEQFF
few,TRBJ1-6,TRBV27,.,TGTGCCAGCAGTTATGGCCTCTATAATTCACCCCTCCACTTT,CASSYGLYNSPLHF
.,TRBJ1-1,TRBV6-1,TRBD1,TGTGCCAGCAGGACGGATCAGGGGGCGGAGGTCGCTTTCTTT,CASRTDQGAEVAFF
.,TRBJ2-1,TRBV14,TRBD2,TGTGCCAGCAGCCAAGTCGAACTAGCGGGAGTTCGTGAGCAGTTCTTC,CASSQVELAGVREQFF
.,TRBJ2-7,TRBV6-1,TRBD2,TGTGCCAGCACCACGTGGGGGGGGGAGAAGCCCTACGAGCAGTACTTC,CASTTWGGEKPYEQYF